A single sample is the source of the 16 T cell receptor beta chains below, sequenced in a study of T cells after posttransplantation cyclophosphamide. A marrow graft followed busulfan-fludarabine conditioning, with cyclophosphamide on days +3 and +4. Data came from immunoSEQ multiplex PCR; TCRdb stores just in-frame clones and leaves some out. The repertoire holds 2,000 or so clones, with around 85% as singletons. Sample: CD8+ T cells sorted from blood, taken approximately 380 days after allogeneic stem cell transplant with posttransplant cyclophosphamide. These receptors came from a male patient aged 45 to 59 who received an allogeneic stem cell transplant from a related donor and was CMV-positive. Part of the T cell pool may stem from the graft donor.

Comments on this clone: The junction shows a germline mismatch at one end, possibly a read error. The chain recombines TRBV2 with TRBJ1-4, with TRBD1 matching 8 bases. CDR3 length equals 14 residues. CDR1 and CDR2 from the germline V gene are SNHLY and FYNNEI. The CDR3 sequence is CASSENTSTDRGNF. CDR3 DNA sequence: TGTGCCAGCAGTGAAAATACTAGCACCGACAGGGGAAACTTT.

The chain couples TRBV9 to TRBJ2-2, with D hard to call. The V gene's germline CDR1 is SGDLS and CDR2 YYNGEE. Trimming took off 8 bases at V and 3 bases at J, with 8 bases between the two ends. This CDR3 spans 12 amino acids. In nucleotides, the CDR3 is TGTGCCAGTTGCGCGGACACCGGGGAGCTGTTTTTT. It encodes CASCADTGELFF.

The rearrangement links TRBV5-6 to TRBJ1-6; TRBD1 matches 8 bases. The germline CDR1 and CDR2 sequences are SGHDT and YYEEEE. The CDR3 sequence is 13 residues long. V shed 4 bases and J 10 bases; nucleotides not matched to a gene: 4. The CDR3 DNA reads TGTGCCAGCAGCCCGGACAGGGACTCACCCCTCCACTTT. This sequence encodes CASSPDRDSPLHF.

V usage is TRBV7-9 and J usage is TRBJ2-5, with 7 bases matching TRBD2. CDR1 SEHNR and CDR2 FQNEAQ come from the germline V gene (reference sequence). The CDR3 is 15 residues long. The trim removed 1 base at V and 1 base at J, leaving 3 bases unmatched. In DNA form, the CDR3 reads TGTGCCAGCAGCTTAGGGGGGGGTCCCCAAGAGACCCAGTACTTC. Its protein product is CASSLGGGPQETQYF.

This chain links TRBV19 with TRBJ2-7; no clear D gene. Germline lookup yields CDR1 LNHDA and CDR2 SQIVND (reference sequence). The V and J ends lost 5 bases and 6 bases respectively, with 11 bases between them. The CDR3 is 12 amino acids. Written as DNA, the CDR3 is TGTGCCAGTAGTGAGGTCCGCAGCGAGCAGTACTTC. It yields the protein CASSEVRSEQYF. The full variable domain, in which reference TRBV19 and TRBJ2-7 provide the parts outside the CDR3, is DGGITQSPKYLFRKEGQNVTLSCEQNLNHDAMYWYRQDPGQGLRLIYYSQIVNDFQKGDIAEGYSVSREKKESFPLTVTSAQKNPTAFYLCASSEVRSEQYFGPGTRLTVT.

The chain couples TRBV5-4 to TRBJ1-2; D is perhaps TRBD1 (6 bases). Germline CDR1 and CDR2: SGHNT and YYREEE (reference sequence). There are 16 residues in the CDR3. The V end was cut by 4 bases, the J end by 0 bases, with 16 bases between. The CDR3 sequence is CASSVYRAGANYGYTF. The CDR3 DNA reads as TGTGCCAGCAGCGTATACAGGGCAGGAGCTAACTATGGCTACACCTTC.

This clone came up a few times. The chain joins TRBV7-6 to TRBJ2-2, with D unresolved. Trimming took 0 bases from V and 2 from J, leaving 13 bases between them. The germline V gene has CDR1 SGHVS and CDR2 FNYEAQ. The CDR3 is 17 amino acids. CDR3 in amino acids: CASSLAFGSLNTGELFF. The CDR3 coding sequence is TGTGCCAGCAGCTTAGCGTTTGGCAGTTTAAACACCGGGGAGCTGTTTTTT.

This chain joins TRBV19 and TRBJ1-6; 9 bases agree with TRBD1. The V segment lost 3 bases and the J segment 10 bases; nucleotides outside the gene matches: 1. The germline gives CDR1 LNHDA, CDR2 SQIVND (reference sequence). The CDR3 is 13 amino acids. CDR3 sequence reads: CASSIGTGSPLHF. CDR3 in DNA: TGTGCCAGTAGTATCGGGACAGGGTCACCCCTCCACTTT.

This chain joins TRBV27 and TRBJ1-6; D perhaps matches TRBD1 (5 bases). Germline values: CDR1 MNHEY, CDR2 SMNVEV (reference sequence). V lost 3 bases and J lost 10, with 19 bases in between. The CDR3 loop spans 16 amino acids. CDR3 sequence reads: CASSFSGMLVRSPLHF. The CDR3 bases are TGTGCCAGCAGTTTTTCAGGGATGCTTGTGAGATCACCCCTCCACTTT.

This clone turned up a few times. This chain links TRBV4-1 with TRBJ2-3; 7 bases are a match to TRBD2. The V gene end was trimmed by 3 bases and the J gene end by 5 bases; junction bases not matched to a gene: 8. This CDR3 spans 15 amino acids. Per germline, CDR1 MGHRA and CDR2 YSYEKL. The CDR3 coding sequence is TGCGCCAGCAGCCATCTCCCCGGGGGGTTAGATACGCAGTATTTT. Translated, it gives CASSHLPGGLDTQYF.

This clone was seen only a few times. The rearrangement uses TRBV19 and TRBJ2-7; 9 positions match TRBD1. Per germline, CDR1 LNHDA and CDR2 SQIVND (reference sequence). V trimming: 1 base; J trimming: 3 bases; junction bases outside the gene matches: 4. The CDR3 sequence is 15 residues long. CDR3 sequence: CASSIGTGVGYEQYF. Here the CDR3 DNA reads TGTGCCAGTAGTATAGGGACAGGGGTCGGCTACGAGCAGTACTTC.

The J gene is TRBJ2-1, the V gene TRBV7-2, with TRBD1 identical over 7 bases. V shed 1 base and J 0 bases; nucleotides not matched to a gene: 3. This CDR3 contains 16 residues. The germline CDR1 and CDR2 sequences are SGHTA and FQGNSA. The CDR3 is CASSLDRGPSYNEQFF. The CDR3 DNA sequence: TGTGCCAGCAGCTTAGACAGGGGCCCCTCCTACAATGAGCAGTTCTTC.

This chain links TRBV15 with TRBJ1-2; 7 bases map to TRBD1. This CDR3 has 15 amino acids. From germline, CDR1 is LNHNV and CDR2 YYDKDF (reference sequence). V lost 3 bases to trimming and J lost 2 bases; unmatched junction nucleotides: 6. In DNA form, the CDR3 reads TGTGCCACCAGCAGGTACAGGGGTCTAAACTATGGCTACACCTTC. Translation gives CATSRYRGLNYGYTF.

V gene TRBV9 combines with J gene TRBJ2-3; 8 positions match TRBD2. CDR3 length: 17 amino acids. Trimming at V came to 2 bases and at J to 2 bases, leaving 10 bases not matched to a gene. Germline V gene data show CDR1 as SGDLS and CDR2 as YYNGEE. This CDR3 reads CASSVKGLALTTDTQYF. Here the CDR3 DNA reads TGTGCCAGCAGCGTTAAAGGACTAGCCCTCACCACAGATACGCAGTATTTT. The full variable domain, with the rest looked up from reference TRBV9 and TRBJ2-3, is DSGVTQTPKHLITATGQRVTLRCSPRSGDLSVYWYQQSLDQGLQFLIQYYNGEERAKGNILERFSAQQFPDLHSELNLSSLELGDSALYFCASSVKGLALTTDTQYFGPGTRLTVL.

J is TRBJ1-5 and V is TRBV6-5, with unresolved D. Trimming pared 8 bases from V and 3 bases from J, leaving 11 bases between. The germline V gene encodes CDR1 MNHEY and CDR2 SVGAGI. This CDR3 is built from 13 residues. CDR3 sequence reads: CASAVAINQPQHF. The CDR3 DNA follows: TGTGCCAGCGCGGTAGCGATCAATCAGCCCCAGCATTTT.

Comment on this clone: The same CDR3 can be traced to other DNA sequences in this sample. CDR3 region: CASRGLVGASYNEQFF. Written as DNA, the CDR3 is TGTGCCAGCAGGGGGTTGGTGGGGGCGTCCTACAATGAGCAGTTCTTC. The chain recombines TRBV2 with TRBJ2-1, with D perhaps matching TRBD1 (6 bases). Germline V gene lookup returns CDR1 SNHLY and CDR2 FYNNEI. V lost 6 bases to trimming and J lost 1 base, with 16 bases between them. The CDR3 extends over 16 amino acids.